This T cell receptor (beta chain) was sequenced for a study of beta chain features in type 1 diabetes. Study overall: There was similarity between patients and healthy donors in age, gender and cell yields.

Findings and caveats of the study: Moderately but significantly shorter TCRB CDR3s were found in Type 1 diabetes patients in all four CD4+ subsets. PCR could preferentially amplify shorter templates, alike in patients and controls.

About this clone itself: What it binds is unknown.

The CDR3 is 14 residues long. Germline CDR1 reads SGHNT; CDR2 reads YYREEE (reference sequence). Trimming stripped 4 bases from V and 0 bases from J, with 8 bases between. Expressed TCRB transcripts were sequenced after all isolated RNA was converted to cDNA. Mean read depth for naive, central memory and regulatory T cell samples was roughly 4 million reads. Produced via immunoSEQ multiplex PCR; TCRdb's table is partial and in-frame only. Of hundreds of thousands of clones listed, 15% to 17% are singletons. The chain employs TRBV5-4 and TRBJ2-1; D unresolved. Source material: naive CD4+ T cells from blood. This TCR derives from a man in his late teens or twenties in good health. This chain's CDR3 is CASSPRISYNEQFF. DNA for the CDR3: TGTGCCAGCAGCCCCCGTATCTCCTACAATGAGCAGTTCTTC.